These 2 T cell receptor beta chains originate from one sample sequenced in a study of T cells in Graves' hyperthyroidism and ophthalmopathy. Researchers amplified the TCR beta CDR3 regions from RNA transcripts. When the TCR CDR3 underwent first-round RT-PCR, the HTBI primer set was used. TCRdb recomputed calls from the multiplex PCR reads with MiXCR, one row per CDR3 protein. This table has 380,000 or so distinct CDR3 sequences, 19% appearing once. Material: blood. The receptors shown here come from a woman under 30 with Graves' hyperthyroidism.

This clonotype was detected many times. The chain combines TRBV20-1 with TRBJ2-7; D perhaps matches TRBD2 (5 bases). From germline, CDR1 is DFQATT and CDR2 SNEGSKA (reference sequence). The CDR3 loop spans 13 amino acids. V lost 0 bases and J 6 bases, leaving 12 bases between the germline ends. CDR3 DNA: TGCAGTGCTAGAGAGGGCTCCGGGGTCGAGCAGTACTTC. Translating gives CSAREGSGVEQYF.

This clonotype has ten or more counts. For the CDR3, the DNA is TGCAGCGTTGAAGGGACAGATGAGGGAGAAGCTTTCTTT. It translates to CSVEGTDEGEAFF. V gene TRBV29-1 combines with J gene TRBJ1-1, with D tentatively TRBD1 (6 bases). The CDR3 has 13 amino acids. Germline V lookup: CDR1 SQVTM, CDR2 ANQGSEA. Between the trimmed V and J ends, which lost 1 base and 8 bases, there was a span of 14 bases. The full variable domain, with the rest looked up from reference TRBV29-1 and TRBJ1-1, is SAVISQKPSRDICQRGTSLTIQCQVDSQVTMMFWYRQQPGQSLTLIATANQGSEATYESGFVIDKFPISRPNLTFSTLTVSNMSPEDSSIYLCSVEGTDEGEAFFGQGTRLTVV.